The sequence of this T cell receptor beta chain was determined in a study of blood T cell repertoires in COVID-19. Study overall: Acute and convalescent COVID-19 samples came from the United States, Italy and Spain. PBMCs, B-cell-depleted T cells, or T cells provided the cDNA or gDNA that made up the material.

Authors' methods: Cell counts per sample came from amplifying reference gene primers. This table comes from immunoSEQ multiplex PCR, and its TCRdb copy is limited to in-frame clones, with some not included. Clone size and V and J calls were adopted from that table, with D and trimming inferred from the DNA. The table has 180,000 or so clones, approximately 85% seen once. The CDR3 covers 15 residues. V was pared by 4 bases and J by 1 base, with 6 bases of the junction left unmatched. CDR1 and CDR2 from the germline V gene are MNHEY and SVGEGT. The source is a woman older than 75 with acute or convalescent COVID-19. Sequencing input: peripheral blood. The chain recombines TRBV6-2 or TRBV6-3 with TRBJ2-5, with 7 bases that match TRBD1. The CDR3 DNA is TGTGCCAGCAGTTTGGGACAGCAATTCCAAGAGACCCAGTACTTC. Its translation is CASSLGQQFQETQYF.